Listed below are T cell receptor beta chains from one sample, sequenced in a study of OX40 agonist ivuxolimab in advanced cancers. The data were produced by immunoSEQ multiplex PCR, yet TCRdb's version contains in-frame clones alone and is incomplete. The sample contains 70,000 to 95,000 clones, roughly 88% of which appear only once. The input for sequencing was CD4+ or CD8+ T cells sorted from blood, taken in a trial of the OX40 agonist ivuxolimab. These receptors all come from an adult with an advanced solid tumor such as melanoma, head and neck, liver or kidney cancer. Both conserved end residues are part of each CDR3. D genes are given only for firm matches. Only some rows state a clone size, as once, few, many or a class for expanded clones.

D gene: TRBD2
J gene: TRBJ2-1
clone size: .
V gene: TRBV19
CDR3 protein: CASSMPGGKGEQFF
CDR3 DNA: TGTGCCAGTAGCATGCCGGGGGGGAAGGGTGAGCAGTTCTTC

D gene: .
J gene: TRBJ2-7
clone size: .
V gene: TRBV6-6
CDR3 protein: CASVSRDSYEQYF
CDR3 DNA: TGTGCCAGCGTATCGCGGGACAGCTACGAGCAGTACTTC

D gene: TRBD2
J gene: TRBJ2-1
clone size: once
V gene: TRBV18
CDR3 protein: CASSPTLAGGGNEQFF
CDR3 DNA: TGTGCCAGCTCACCTACCTTAGCGGGAGGAGGCAATGAGCAGTTCTTC

D gene: .
J gene: TRBJ2-7
clone size: .
V gene: TRBV13
CDR3 protein: CASSLRRSYEQYF
CDR3 DNA: TGTGCCAGCAGCCTCCGACGATCCTACGAGCAGTACTTC

D gene: TRBD1
J gene: TRBJ2-2
clone size: .
V gene: TRBV2
CDR3 protein: CASSIRGGQGGAGELFF
CDR3 DNA: TGTGCCAGCAGCATCCGAGGGGGACAGGGTGGGGCCGGGGAGCTGTTTTTT

D gene: .
J gene: TRBJ2-3
clone size: .
V gene: TRBV27
CDR3 protein: CASSSPKGTQYF
CDR3 DNA: TGTGCCAGCAGTTCCCCCAAGGGTACGCAGTATTTT

D gene: TRBD2
J gene: TRBJ2-1
clone size: .
V gene: TRBV7-9
CDR3 protein: CASSSRLAGRYNEQFF
CDR3 DNA: TGTGCCAGCAGCTCAAGACTAGCGGGAAGGTACAATGAGCAGTTCTTC

D gene: TRBD1
J gene: TRBJ1-4
clone size: .
V gene: TRBV2
CDR3 protein: CASRNRGANEKLFF
CDR3 DNA: TGTGCCAGCAGAAACAGGGGAGCTAATGAAAAACTGTTTTTT

D gene: .
J gene: TRBJ2-7
clone size: .
V gene: TRBV27
CDR3 protein: CASRMSVLGGGYEQYF
CDR3 DNA: TGTGCCAGCAGGATGAGCGTTCTAGGGGGGGGCTACGAGCAGTACTTC

D gene: .
J gene: TRBJ2-2
clone size: .
V gene: TRBV7-3
CDR3 protein: CASSLGPATGTGELFF
CDR3 DNA: TGTGCCAGCAGCTTAGGTCCGGCGACTGGAACCGGGGAGCTGTTTTTT

D gene: .
J gene: TRBJ2-7
clone size: .
V gene: TRBV10-3
CDR3 protein: CAISGATGSYEQYF
CDR3 DNA: TGTGCCATCAGTGGGGCCACAGGATCCTACGAGCAGTACTTC

D gene: .
J gene: TRBJ1-2
clone size: .
V gene: TRBV30
CDR3 protein: CAWSPDGNYGYTF
CDR3 DNA: TGTGCCTGGAGTCCTGACGGGAACTATGGCTACACCTTC

D gene: .
J gene: TRBJ1-1
clone size: once
V gene: TRBV28
CDR3 protein: CASSRLEARGRNTEAFF
CDR3 DNA: TGTGCCAGCAGCCGCCTGGAGGCCCGGGGAAGGAACACTGAAGCTTTCTTT

D gene: .
J gene: TRBJ2-3
clone size: .
V gene: TRBV28
CDR3 protein: CASSFGKRGTDTQYF
CDR3 DNA: TGTGCCAGCAGTTTTGGAAAAAGGGGCACAGATACGCAGTATTTT

D gene: .
J gene: TRBJ2-1
clone size: .
V gene: TRBV27
CDR3 protein: CASHRSYSNNEQFF
CDR3 DNA: TGTGCCAGTCACAGGTCCTACTCAAACAATGAGCAGTTCTTC

D gene: .
J gene: TRBJ1-1
clone size: once
V gene: TRBV6-1
CDR3 protein: CASSERGGLGNTEAFF
CDR3 DNA: TGTGCCAGCAGTGAACGGGGGGGCCTAGGGAACACTGAAGCTTTCTTT

D gene: TRBD1
J gene: TRBJ1-2
clone size: .
V gene: TRBV4-1
CDR3 protein: CASSQARTGNNYGYTF
CDR3 DNA: TGCGCCAGCAGCCAAGCCCGGACAGGGAACAACTATGGCTACACCTTC

D gene: TRBD1
J gene: TRBJ2-5
clone size: .
V gene: TRBV7-9
CDR3 protein: CASRMGQGETQYF
CDR3 DNA: TGTGCCAGCAGGATGGGACAGGGAGAGACCCAGTACTTC

D gene: .
J gene: TRBJ2-1
clone size: .
V gene: TRBV27
CDR3 protein: CASSLGIDRPYNEQFF
CDR3 DNA: TGTGCCAGCAGCCTAGGGATCGACAGGCCGTACAATGAGCAGTTCTTC

D gene: .
J gene: TRBJ2-7
clone size: .
V gene: TRBV6-6
CDR3 protein: CASSYTQGASYEQYF
CDR3 DNA: TGTGCCAGCAGTTACACACAAGGGGCCTCCTACGAGCAGTACTTC

D gene: .
J gene: TRBJ1-3
clone size: .
V gene: TRBV11-2
CDR3 protein: CASSLDQATRSGNTIYF
CDR3 DNA: TGTGCCAGCAGCTTAGATCAAGCGACTCGCTCTGGAAACACCATATATTTT

D gene: TRBD2
J gene: TRBJ2-3
clone size: .
V gene: TRBV13
CDR3 protein: CASSSGTSGDTQYF
CDR3 DNA: TGTGCCAGCAGCTCTGGGACTAGCGGGGATACGCAGTATTTT

D gene: TRBD1
J gene: TRBJ2-7
clone size: .
V gene: TRBV10-3
CDR3 protein: CAIQDRAYEQYF
CDR3 DNA: TGTGCCATCCAGGACAGGGCCTACGAGCAGTACTTC

D gene: .
J gene: TRBJ2-2
clone size: .
V gene: TRBV19
CDR3 protein: CASSSRPLANTGELFF
CDR3 DNA: TGTGCCAGTAGTAGTCGACCCCTCGCGAACACCGGGGAGCTGTTTTTT

D gene: TRBD1
J gene: TRBJ1-6
clone size: .
V gene: TRBV27
CDR3 protein: CASSLLGQPLHF
CDR3 DNA: TGTGCCAGCAGTTTATTGGGACAGCCTCTCCACTTT

D gene: TRBD1
J gene: TRBJ1-2
clone size: .
V gene: TRBV6-4
CDR3 protein: CASSDPTGVGGYTF
CDR3 DNA: TGTGCCAGCAGTGACCCGACAGGGGTCGGTGGCTACACCTTC

D gene: .
J gene: TRBJ1-2
clone size: once
V gene: TRBV7-8
CDR3 protein: CASSRDSNNYGYTF
CDR3 DNA: TGTGCCAGCAGCCGCGACAGTAACAACTATGGCTACACCTTC

D gene: .
J gene: TRBJ1-1
clone size: .
V gene: TRBV7-3
CDR3 protein: CASRGVNTEAFF
CDR3 DNA: TGTGCCAGCAGGGGGGTTAACACTGAAGCTTTCTTT

D gene: TRBD2
J gene: TRBJ2-5
clone size: .
V gene: TRBV5-4
CDR3 protein: CASNNGDYETQYF
CDR3 DNA: TGTGCCAGCAATAATGGGGACTATGAGACCCAGTACTTC

D gene: TRBD2
J gene: TRBJ2-1
clone size: .
V gene: TRBV7-2
CDR3 protein: CASSLASSGDEQFF
CDR3 DNA: TGTGCCAGCAGCTTAGCGTCTAGCGGGGACGAGCAGTTCTTC

D gene: .
J gene: TRBJ1-1
clone size: .
V gene: TRBV5-1
CDR3 protein: CASRQDTEAFF
CDR3 DNA: TGCGCCAGCCGACAGGACACTGAAGCTTTCTTT

D gene: TRBD1
J gene: TRBJ2-2
clone size: .
V gene: TRBV27
CDR3 protein: CASGDGTGVFRELFF
CDR3 DNA: TGTGCCAGCGGGGACGGGACAGGGGTTTTTCGGGAGCTGTTTTTT

D gene: TRBD1
J gene: TRBJ1-2
clone size: .
V gene: TRBV27
CDR3 protein: CASTGTGSVYQKNYGYTF
CDR3 DNA: TGTGCCAGCACCGGGACAGGTTCCGTATACCAAAAAAACTATGGCTACACCTTC

D gene: TRBD1
J gene: TRBJ1-5
clone size: .
V gene: TRBV7-8
CDR3 protein: CASSSGTARNQPQHF
CDR3 DNA: TGTGCCAGCAGCTCCGGGACAGCGAGAAATCAGCCCCAGCATTTT

D gene: TRBD2
J gene: TRBJ2-1
clone size: .
V gene: TRBV7-6
CDR3 protein: CASSLVISSGQISYNEQFF
CDR3 DNA: TGTGCCAGCAGCTTAGTAATTTCTAGCGGGCAGATCTCCTACAATGAGCAGTTCTTC

D gene: TRBD1
J gene: TRBJ1-2
clone size: .
V gene: TRBV19
CDR3 protein: CASSVTGARGYTF
CDR3 DNA: TGTGCCAGTAGTGTCACAGGGGCGCGGGGCTACACCTTC

D gene: .
J gene: TRBJ2-5
clone size: .
V gene: TRBV5-6
CDR3 protein: CASSSSGGETQYF
CDR3 DNA: TGTGCCAGCAGCTCGTCCGGAGGAGAGACCCAGTACTTC

D gene: .
J gene: TRBJ1-5
clone size: .
V gene: TRBV5-6
CDR3 protein: CASSQRTGGSQHF
CDR3 DNA: TGTGCCAGCAGCCAACGTACAGGCGGGTCCCAGCATTTT

D gene: .
J gene: TRBJ2-7
clone size: .
V gene: TRBV7-2
CDR3 protein: CASSLQGRSVYEQYF
CDR3 DNA: TGTGCCAGCAGCTTACAGGGGCGGTCGGTCTACGAGCAGTACTTC

D gene: TRBD1
J gene: TRBJ2-2
clone size: .
V gene: TRBV27
CDR3 protein: CASSPRTGRDTGELFF
CDR3 DNA: TGTGCCAGCAGTCCCCGGACAGGTCGTGACACCGGGGAGCTGTTTTTT

D gene: .
J gene: TRBJ2-7
clone size: .
V gene: TRBV18
CDR3 protein: CASSRTQGYEQYF
CDR3 DNA: TGTGCCAGCTCCCGTACACAGGGTTACGAGCAGTACTTC

D gene: .
J gene: TRBJ1-5
clone size: .
V gene: TRBV4-1
CDR3 protein: CASSPDGGFSQPQHF
CDR3 DNA: TGCGCCAGCAGCCCAGATGGGGGGTTCAGTCAGCCCCAGCATTTT

D gene: TRBD2
J gene: TRBJ2-3
clone size: .
V gene: TRBV29-1
CDR3 protein: CSGRGGQVDTQYF
CDR3 DNA: TGCAGCGGCCGGGGGGGCCAGGTTGATACGCAGTATTTT

D gene: TRBD1
J gene: TRBJ2-7
clone size: .
V gene: TRBV19
CDR3 protein: CASSPRTGAIYEQYF
CDR3 DNA: TGTGCCAGTAGTCCCCGGACAGGGGCAATTTACGAGCAGTACTTC

D gene: .
J gene: TRBJ1-1
clone size: .
V gene: TRBV19
CDR3 protein: CASSIGAGIRTEAFF
CDR3 DNA: TGTGCCAGTAGTATAGGGGCAGGGATTAGAACCGAAGCTTTCTTT